The clone carrying this T cell receptor (beta chain) was counted a few times. The antigen is not known. This entry comes from a study of cytomegalovirus exposure and HLA in healthy donors. Study-wide results and caveats: TCR beta sequences reportedly predicted most subjects' HLA-A and HLA-B alleles accurately. Association with HLA alleles at 0.05 false discovery rate was found for 15,000 to 20,000 TCR beta sequences in a later analysis.

PCR was performed using 60 Vbeta and 13 Jbeta primers. Assay used: immunoSEQ multiplex PCR; TCRdb lists only in-frame clones, some missing. The sample lists about 190,000 clones, 65% to 85% occurring once. V lost 4 bases and J lost 0; bases outside the gene matches: 11. The germline gives CDR1 SGHVS, CDR2 FNYEAQ. The CDR3 is made up of 18 amino acids. V gene TRBV7-6 combines with J gene TRBJ1-3; 8 nucleotides agree with TRBD1. This receptor was taken from a man aged 40-50 years in good health and CMV-seropositive. The sample consisted of PBMCs. The CDR3 DNA reads as TGTGCCAGCAGCTCGGCTACGGGACAGGCTAGCTCTGGAAACACCATATATTTT. Protein: CASSSATGQASSGNTIYF.